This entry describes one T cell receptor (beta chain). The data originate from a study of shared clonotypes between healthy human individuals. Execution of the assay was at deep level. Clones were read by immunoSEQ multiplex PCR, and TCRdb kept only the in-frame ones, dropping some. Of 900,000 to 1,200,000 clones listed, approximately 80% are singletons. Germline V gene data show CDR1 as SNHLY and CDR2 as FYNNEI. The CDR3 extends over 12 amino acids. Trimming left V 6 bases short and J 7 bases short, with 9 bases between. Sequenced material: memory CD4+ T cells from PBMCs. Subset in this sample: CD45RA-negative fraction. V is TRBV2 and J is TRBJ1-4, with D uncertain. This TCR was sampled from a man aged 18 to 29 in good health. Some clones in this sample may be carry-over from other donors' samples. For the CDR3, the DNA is TGTGCCAGCAGCCTTAACACTGAAAAACTGTTTTTT. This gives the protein CASSLNTEKLFF. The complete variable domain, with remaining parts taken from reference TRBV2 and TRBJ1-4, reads EPEVTQTPSHQVTQMGQEVILRCVPISNHLYFYWYRQILGQKVEFLVSFYNNEISEKSEIFDDQFSVERPDGSNFTLKIRSTKLEDSAMYFCASSLNTEKLFFGSGTQLSVL.